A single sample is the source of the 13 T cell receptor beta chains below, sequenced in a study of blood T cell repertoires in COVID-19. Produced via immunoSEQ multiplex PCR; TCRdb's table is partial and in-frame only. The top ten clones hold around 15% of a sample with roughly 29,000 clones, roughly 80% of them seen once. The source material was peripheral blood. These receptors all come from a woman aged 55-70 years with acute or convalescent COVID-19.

This chain's CDR3 is CASSPQDYYGYTF. CDR3 sequence (DNA): TGTGCCAGCTCACCACAAGACTACTATGGCTACACCTTC. This rearrangement joins TRBV18 to TRBJ1-2, with unresolved D. The CDR3 extends over 13 amino acids. Looked up from germline, CDR1 is KGHSH and CDR2 is LQKENI. Trimming left V 1 base short and J 3 bases short, with 6 bases between.

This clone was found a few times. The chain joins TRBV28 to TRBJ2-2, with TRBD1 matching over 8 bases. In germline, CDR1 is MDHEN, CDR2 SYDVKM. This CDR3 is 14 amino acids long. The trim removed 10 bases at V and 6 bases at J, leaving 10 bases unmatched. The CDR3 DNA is TGTGCCATCCGCCACAGGGGGAGTCCCGGGGAGCTGTTTTTT. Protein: CAIRHRGSPGELFF.

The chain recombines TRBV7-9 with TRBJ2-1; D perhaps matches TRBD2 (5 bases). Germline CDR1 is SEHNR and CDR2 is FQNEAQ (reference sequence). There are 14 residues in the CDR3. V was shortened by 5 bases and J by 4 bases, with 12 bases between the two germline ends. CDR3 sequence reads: CASSPDGGYNEQFF. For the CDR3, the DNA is TGTGCCAGCAGCCCGGACGGAGGATACAATGAGCAGTTCTTC.

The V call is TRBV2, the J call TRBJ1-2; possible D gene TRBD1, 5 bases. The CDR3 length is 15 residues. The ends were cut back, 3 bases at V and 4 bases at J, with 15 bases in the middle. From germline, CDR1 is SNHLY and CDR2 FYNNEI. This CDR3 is CASSESRRQTYGYTF. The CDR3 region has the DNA TGTGCCAGCAGTGAGTCGAGGCGACAGACCTATGGCTACACCTTC.

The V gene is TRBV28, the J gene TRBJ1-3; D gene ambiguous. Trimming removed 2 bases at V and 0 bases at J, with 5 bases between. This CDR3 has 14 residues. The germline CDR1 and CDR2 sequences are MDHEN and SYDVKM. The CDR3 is CASSLPLSGNTIYF. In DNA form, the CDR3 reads TGTGCCAGCAGTTTACCTCTCTCTGGAAACACCATATATTTT.

The CDR3 DNA is TGTGCCAGCAGCAAATGGAGTAATTCACCCCTCCACTTT. It translates to CASSKWSNSPLHF. The rearrangement joins TRBV21-1 to TRBJ1-6. TRBV21-1 is classified as a pseudogene. This CDR3 has 13 amino acids.

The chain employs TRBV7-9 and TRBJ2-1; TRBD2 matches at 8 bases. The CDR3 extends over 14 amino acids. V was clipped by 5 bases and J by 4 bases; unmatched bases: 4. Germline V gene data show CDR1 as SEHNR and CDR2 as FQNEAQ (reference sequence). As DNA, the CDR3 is TGTGCCAGCAGCGCGGGGGGAGATTACAATGAGCAGTTCTTC. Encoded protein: CASSAGGDYNEQFF.

CDR3 coding DNA: TGTGCCAGCAGTCTAGCGGGGGGCACAGATACGCAGTATTTT. Amino acid sequence: CASSLAGGTDTQYF. The gene calls are TRBV6-4 and TRBJ2-3; 10 bases agree with TRBD2. The length of the CDR3 is 14 residues. Germline values: CDR1 MRHNA, CDR2 SNTAGT. Trimming at V came to 5 bases and at J to 1 base, leaving 0 bases not matched to a gene.

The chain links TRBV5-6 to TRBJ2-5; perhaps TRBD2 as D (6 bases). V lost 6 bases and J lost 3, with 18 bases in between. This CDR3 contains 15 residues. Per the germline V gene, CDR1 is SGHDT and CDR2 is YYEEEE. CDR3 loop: CASTPDGRGEETQYF. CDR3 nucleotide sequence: TGTGCCAGCACCCCGGACGGTCGCGGGGAAGAGACCCAGTACTTC.

The DNA for the CDR3 is TGTGCCACCAGTGATCCCAGGGCTCGCGGGGGGCCCCGCCCCGCAGATACGCAGTATTTT. Translated: CATSDPRARGGPRPADTQYF. The chain recombines TRBV24-1 with TRBJ2-3; 8 bases line up with TRBD2. Per the germline V gene, CDR1 is KGHDR and CDR2 is SFDVKD. J gave up 4 bases and V 3 bases, and 20 bases lay outside the gene matches. The CDR3 runs 20 residues.

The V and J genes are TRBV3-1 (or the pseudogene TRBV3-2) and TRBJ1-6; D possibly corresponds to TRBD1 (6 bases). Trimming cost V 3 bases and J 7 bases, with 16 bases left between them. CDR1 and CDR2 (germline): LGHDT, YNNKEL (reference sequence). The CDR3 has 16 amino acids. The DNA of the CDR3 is TGTGCCAGCAGCCAGAAGAGGGGGGGAAGCAATTCACCCCTCCACTTT. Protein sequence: CASSQKRGGSNSPLHF.

The CDR3 loop reads CATSEWTSGGAETQYF. DNA for the CDR3: TGTGCCACCAGTGAGTGGACTAGCGGGGGGGCGGAGACCCAGTACTTC. The rearrangement joins TRBV24-1 to TRBJ2-5; 15 nucleotides match TRBD2. Trimming cost V 4 bases and J 5 bases; bases outside gene matches: 4. This CDR3 is built from 16 residues. The germline V gene has CDR1 KGHDR and CDR2 SFDVKD.

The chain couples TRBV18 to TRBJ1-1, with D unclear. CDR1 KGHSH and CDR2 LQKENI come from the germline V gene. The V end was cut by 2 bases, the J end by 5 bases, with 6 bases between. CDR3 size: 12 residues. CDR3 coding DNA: TGTGCCAGCTCACCAGGGAGGACTGAAGCTTTCTTT. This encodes CASSPGRTEAFF.